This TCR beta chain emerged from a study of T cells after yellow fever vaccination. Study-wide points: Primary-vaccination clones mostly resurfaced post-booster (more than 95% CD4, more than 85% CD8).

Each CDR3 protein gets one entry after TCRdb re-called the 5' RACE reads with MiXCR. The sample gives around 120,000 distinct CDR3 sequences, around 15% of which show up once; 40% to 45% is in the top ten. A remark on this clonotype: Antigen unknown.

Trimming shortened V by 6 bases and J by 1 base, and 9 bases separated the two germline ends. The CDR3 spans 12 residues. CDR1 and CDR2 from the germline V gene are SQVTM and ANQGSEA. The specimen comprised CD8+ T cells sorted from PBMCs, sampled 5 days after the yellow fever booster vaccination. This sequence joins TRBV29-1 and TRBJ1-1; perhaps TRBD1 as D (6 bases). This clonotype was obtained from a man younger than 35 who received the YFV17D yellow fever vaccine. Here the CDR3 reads CSVYRENTEAFF. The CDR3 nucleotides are TGCAGCGTCTACAGGGAGAACACTGAAGCTTTCTTT.